This T cell receptor beta chain stems from a study of CD8 T cells in ankylosing spondylitis (dated by TCRdb to the late 2010s). With respect to the entire study: To find TCR variants linked to disease, the study profiled T cell receptor beta repertoires in ankylosing spondylitis patients and healthy donors. The whole study cohort included 108 healthy donors and around 24 ankylosing spondylitis patients. Samples of peripheral blood were taken, and for ankylosing spondylitis patients, synovial fluid was collected as well. General findings and caveats noted by the study authors: The disease-linked clones showed a CD8+ phenotype and occurred at relatively low frequencies in peripheral blood. The disease-linked clones were reported to be significantly enriched in matched synovial fluid samples from ankylosing spondylitis patients. Blood from ankylosing spondylitis patients appeared to be characterized by a TCR beta motif composed of roughly eight highly homologous amino acid variants. Some of the motif variants had been reported before in the synovial fluid and blood of reactive arthritis patients, a finding that suggests common disease-initiation mechanisms.

These reads were obtained on an Illumina HiSeq 2500. Quantitative 5'-RACE with molecular barcodes was used to prepare TCR beta libraries. Processing in the source paper ran as follows. A new computational method based on a probabilistic model of VDJ rearrangement was used to identify disease-linked TCR variants. In-frame beta chains were kept once TCRdb had trimmed the public reads at Q25 with fastp and called clones with MiXCR. Records with the same CDR3 protein are collapsed into one entry carrying the most frequent genes and DNA. The authors' filters were not applied to this entry. Counted in this sample were 220,000 or so distinct CDR3 sequences; 18% of them appeared once. Approximately 40% of the sample is in the top ten clones. This clonotype was seen many times. No cognate antigen has been identified for it. It has no much larger one-base neighbor in the sample; base qualities were not kept.

Sequenced: blood, either unsorted or a sorted T cell fraction (not recorded which). The TCR was taken from a male donor with ankylosing spondylitis.

The bases read TGTGCCAGCAGTTACTCGTGGGGGCCGGACTATGGCTACACCTTC. Protein translation: CASSYSWGPDYGYTF. The chain joins TRBV6-5 to TRBJ1-2, and possibly TRBD1, on 6 matching bases. Reading the germline V gene gives CDR1 MNHEY and CDR2 SVGAGI. The CDR3 contains 15 residues, cysteine and phenylalanine counted. Only the CDR3 DNA is retained, 45 bases long and in frame from the first base. Cut back by 0 bases and 3 bases, the V and J ends lie 11 bases apart.